One sample yielded the 31 T cell receptor beta chains listed below, sequenced in a study of T and B cells in COVID-19 patients. TRB rearrangements were amplified by multiplex PCR with BIOMED2 TRB-A/B primers. TCRdb called the multiplex PCR reads again in MiXCR, with one record for every CDR3 protein. The table lists 15,000 to 20,000 distinct CDR3 sequences, over 30% of them singletons, with about 17% in the top ten. From blood, about 250-500 ng of genomic DNA served as TRB template. Material: blood. These receptors were obtained from a human donor with active COVID-19.

The chain joins TRBV12-3 or TRBV12-4 to TRBJ2-3; TRBD2 matches 16 bases. The J segment lost 8 bases and the V segment lost 3 bases, leaving 5 bases of the junction unmatched. The CDR3 is made up of 16 amino acids. CDR3 in DNA: TGTGCCAGCAGTTTGGGGACTAGCGGGGGGGGGGCTACGCAGTATTTT. The encoded protein is CASSLGTSGGGATQYF.

This clonotype has more than one count but fewer than ten. The chain has TRBV10-3 and TRBJ2-3; D is tentatively TRBD1 or TRBD2 (5 bases each). This CDR3 has 14 amino acids. The V end was cut by 6 bases, the J end by 3 bases, with 13 bases between. Germline V gene lookup returns CDR1 ENHRY and CDR2 SYGVKD. CDR3 in DNA: TGTGCCATCAGACACGAGTGGGGGACAGATACGCAGTATTTT. Protein product: CAIRHEWGTDTQYF.

This clonotype was detected only a few times. This chain links TRBV5-6 with TRBJ2-2, with 7 bases identical to TRBD2. The CDR3 runs 14 residues. Per the germline V gene, CDR1 is SGHDT and CDR2 is YYEEEE. The junction had 4 bases not matched to a gene; V was cut back by 4 bases and J by 4 bases. The CDR3 is CASSVTSVTGELFF. CDR3 coding DNA: TGTGCCAGCAGCGTTACTAGCGTCACCGGGGAGCTGTTTTTT.

The chain joins TRBV11-2 to TRBJ1-5; 8 bases match TRBD1. This CDR3 spans 15 amino acids. Per the germline V gene, CDR1 is SGHAT and CDR2 is FQNNGV. Losses at the gene ends were 5 bases for V and 7 bases for J; bases not matched to a gene: 10. In DNA, the CDR3 is TGTGCCAGCAGCGAACGGACAGGGTGGAACCAGCCCCAGCATTTT. It encodes CASSERTGWNQPQHF. Filled out from reference TRBV11-2 and TRBJ1-5, the complete variable domain reads EAGVAQSPRYKIIEKRQSVAFWCNPISGHATLYWYQQILGQGPKLLIQFQNNGVVDDSQLPKDRFSAERLKGVDSTLKIQPAKLEDSAVYLCASSERTGWNQPQHFGDGTRLSIL.

This chain links TRBV2 with TRBJ2-7; D is ambiguous. The V end was cut by 2 bases, the J end by 2 bases, with 7 bases between. This CDR3 has 13 amino acids. Germline CDR1 and CDR2: SNHLY and FYNNEI. CDR3 protein: CASSETSAYEQYV. Here the CDR3 DNA reads TGTGCCAGCAGTGAAACATCTGCCTACGAGCAGTACGTC.

This clonotype has only one observation. CDR3: CASSFPGARNEKLFF. CDR3 DNA: TGTGCCAGCAGTTTTCCCGGGGCTCGAAATGAAAAACTGTTTTTT. V gene TRBV12-3 or TRBV12-4 combines with J gene TRBJ1-4; weak D call: TRBD1 (5 bases). V was cut by 3 bases and J by 5 bases, with 13 bases left in between. The CDR3 is made up of 15 amino acids.

The chain combines TRBV7-2 with TRBJ2-3; 7 bases agree with TRBD1. CDR3 size: 14 residues. Per the germline V gene, CDR1 is SGHTA and CDR2 is FQGNSA. The J segment lost 1 base and the V segment lost 7 bases, leaving 5 bases of the junction unmatched. The CDR3 region is CASTSGQGTDTQYF. The CDR3 DNA is TGTGCCAGCACCTCCGGACAGGGCACAGATACGCAGTATTTT.

The chain employs TRBV6-6 and TRBJ2-5; a possible D gene is TRBD1 (6 bases). There are 15 residues in the CDR3. The germline V gene has CDR1 MNHNY and CDR2 SVGAGI (reference sequence). Trimming removed 0 bases at V and 4 bases at J, with 12 bases between. CDR3 loop: CASSYSRGIGETQYF. CDR3 nucleotides: TGTGCCAGCAGTTACTCGAGGGGGATCGGAGAGACCCAGTACTTC.

CDR3 sequence (DNA): TGTGCCAGCTGTTCGCGGCGGGGGGGCGTAGGTACCGGGGAGCTGTTTTTT. It yields the protein CASCSRRGGVGTGELFF. The chain links TRBV13 to TRBJ2-2; TRBD2 aligns across 9 bases. V dropped 8 bases and J dropped 5; count of bases not matched to a gene: 15. Germline assignment: CDR1 PRHDT and CDR2 FYEKMQ (reference sequence). The CDR3 totals 17 residues.

This clonotype was counted ten times or more. This sequence joins TRBV6-5 and TRBJ2-3, with TRBD2 matching over 13 bases. V lost 3 bases to trimming and J lost 6 bases; unmatched junction nucleotides: 3. Germline CDR1 is MNHEY and CDR2 is SVGAGI. The CDR3 is 15 amino acids. The CDR3 here is CASSYGLAGVDTQYF. CDR3 sequence (DNA): TGTGCCAGCAGTTATGGACTAGCGGGGGTCGATACGCAGTATTTT.

This clonotype was picked up a small number of times. This chain uses TRBV6-2 or TRBV6-3 with TRBJ2-3; 10 bases agree with TRBD2. CDR3 length: 15 residues. Trimming at V came to 5 bases and at J to 3 bases, leaving 5 bases not matched to a gene. Germline loops: CDR1 MNHEY, CDR2 SVGEGT. Here the CDR3 reads CASSPGLAVTDTQYF. The CDR3 bases are TGTGCCAGCAGTCCAGGACTAGCGGTTACAGATACGCAGTATTTT.

V and J are TRBV27 and TRBJ1-2; weak D call: TRBD1 (6 bases). Germline assignment: CDR1 MNHEY and CDR2 SMNVEV (reference sequence). The V and J ends lost 4 bases and 0 bases respectively, with 12 bases between them. The CDR3 spans 15 residues. CDR3 nucleotides: TGTGCCAGCAGTTCTAAAGGGGGGTCTAACTATGGCTACACCTTC. It encodes CASSSKGGSNYGYTF.

On this clonotype: This may arise from a read error, as a much more abundant clone is one base away. The rearrangement joins TRBV19 to TRBJ2-3; D perhaps matches TRBD1 (5 bases). This CDR3 is 15 amino acids long. Germline V CDR1 and CDR2: LNHDA, SQIVND (reference sequence). The CDR3 reads CAISIVDTLTDTQYF. The CDR3 nucleotides are TGTGCCATTAGTATTGTGGACACCCTCACAGATACGCAGTATTTT.

The chain carries TRBV5-6 and TRBJ1-5; tentative D call: TRBD1 (5 bases). The CDR3 consists of 17 residues. Germline CDR1 and CDR2: SGHDT and YYEEEE. V lost 0 bases to trimming and J lost 0 bases, with 13 bases between them. CDR3 sequence reads: CASSLGTGPYSNQPQHF. The CDR3 DNA is TGTGCCAGCAGCTTGGGGACGGGGCCATATAGCAATCAGCCCCAGCATTTT.

CDR3 sequence reads: CASSPQSNQPQHF. Written as DNA, the CDR3 is TGTGCCAGCTCACCTCAGAGCAATCAGCCCCAGCATTTT. The rearrangement links TRBV18 to TRBJ1-5; D not certain. Germline CDR1 and CDR2: KGHSH and LQKENI. Trimming took off 3 bases at V and 1 base at J, with 4 bases between the two ends. CDR3 size: 13 residues.

Remarks on this clonotype: No conserved phenylalanine or tryptophan ends this CDR3, so it is likely a read error. The limits of the CDR3 on the DNA are not certain, so only TCRdb's listed CDR3 is given. CDR3: CASSDLLQGA. The chain combines TRBV6-4 with TRBJ2-7; TRBD1, the D gene given by the table, was not confirmed from the DNA. From germline, CDR1 is MRHNA and CDR2 SNTAGT. From its first to its last residue, the CDR3 has 10 amino acids.

CDR3 coding DNA: TGTGCCAGCACCGCGAGGCGGGAAGGAGGTGGCTACACCTTC. Translated, it gives CASTARREGGGYTF. The gene calls are TRBV7-6 and TRBJ1-2; no reliable D call. The CDR3 sequence is 14 residues long. Between the trimmed V and J ends, which lost 7 bases and 7 bases, there was a span of 19 bases. Germline CDR1 reads SGHVS; CDR2 reads FNYEAQ.

V gene TRBV6-5 combines with J gene TRBJ2-5; perhaps TRBD1 as D (5 bases). This CDR3 contains 14 residues. V was clipped by 6 bases and J by 1 base, with 12 bases between them. CDR1 is MNHEY, CDR2 SVGAGI, per germline. The CDR3 here is CASRAGSPQETQYF. In nucleotides, the CDR3 is TGTGCCAGCAGGGCAGGGTCCCCCCAAGAGACCCAGTACTTC.

The count of this clonotype is one. The chain joins TRBV7-9 to TRBJ2-1; 11 bases fit TRBD2. The germline V gene encodes CDR1 SEHNR and CDR2 FQNEAQ (reference sequence). V shed 5 bases, J shed 7 bases, and the junction held 10 bases outside the gene matches. The length of the CDR3 is 16 residues. The CDR3 DNA reads TGTGCCAGCAGCGCTCTTAGCGGGGGGGAGGTAAATGAGCAGTTCTTC. Its protein product is CASSALSGGEVNEQFF.

Only a few counts were recorded for this clonotype. Written as DNA, the CDR3 is TGTGCCAGTAGTATAGGCCGGGCAGAGGGGAATCAGCCCCAGCATTTT. Translating gives CASSIGRAEGNQPQHF. V and J are TRBV19 and TRBJ1-5; TRBD1 is a possible D gene (5 bases). This CDR3 region has 16 residues. Trimming stripped 1 base from V and 4 bases from J, with 14 bases between. Germline V gene sequence: CDR1 LNHDA, CDR2 SQIVND (reference sequence). Looking up the rest from reference TRBV19 and TRBJ1-5 gives the full variable domain: DGGITQSPKYLFRKEGQNVTLSCEQNLNHDAMYWYRQDPGQGLRLIYYSQIVNDFQKGDIAEGYSVSREKKESFPLTVTSAQKNPTAFYLCASSIGRAEGNQPQHFGDGTRLSIL.

The genes are TRBV27 and TRBJ1-2; 7 nucleotides agree with TRBD1. The germline gives CDR1 MNHEY, CDR2 SMNVEV (reference sequence). The junction had 9 bases not matched to a gene; V was cut back by 3 bases and J by 5 bases. The CDR3 has 15 residues. CDR3 in amino acids: CASSLTRGSWYGYTF. Written as DNA, the CDR3 is TGTGCCAGCAGTTTGACCAGGGGGTCTTGGTATGGCTACACCTTC.

This clonotype was seen only a few times. The V call is TRBV18, the J call TRBJ1-2, with TRBD1 matching 7 bases. The V and J ends lost 0 bases and 7 bases, in that order; junction bases with no gene match: 11. Per the germline V gene, CDR1 is KGHSH and CDR2 is LQKENI. The length of the CDR3 is 16 residues. For the CDR3, the DNA is TGTGCCAGCTCACCACCAATAACGACAGGGCATACTGGCTACACCTTC. Encoded protein: CASSPPITTGHTGYTF.

The chain is built from TRBV4-2 and TRBJ2-3; TRBD2 might be the D (6 bases). Germline V gene lookup returns CDR1 LGHNA and CDR2 YNFKEQ. The V end was cut by 1 base, the J end by 6 bases, with 17 bases between. The CDR3 sequence is 16 residues long. The CDR3 sequence: CASSQGTIVAVDTQYF. The CDR3 nucleotides are TGTGCCAGCAGCCAAGGGACTATCGTAGCCGTGGATACGCAGTATTTT.

Remarks on this clonotype: A read error may account for a junction end that differs from germline. V is TRBV15 and J is TRBJ2-3; D not certain. The germline V gene encodes CDR1 LNHNV and CDR2 YYDKDF (reference sequence). The CDR3 has 13 residues. The CDR3 protein is CDTSRAPTDTQYF. The CDR3 coding sequence is TGTGACACCAGCAGAGCGCCAACAGATACGCAGTATTTT.

This sequence joins TRBV14 and TRBJ1-1, with TRBD1 matching 7 bases. V lost 3 bases to trimming and J lost 6 bases; unmatched junction nucleotides: 7. Germline loops: CDR1 SGHDN, CDR2 FVKESK. The CDR3 has 14 residues. The CDR3 loop is CASSQGGTAAEAFF. The CDR3, as DNA: TGTGCCAGCAGCCAGGGGGGGACAGCCGCTGAAGCTTTCTTT.

J is TRBJ1-1 and V is TRBV6-2 or TRBV6-3, with 7 bases identical to TRBD1. V shed 5 bases and J 12 bases; nucleotides not matched to a gene: 18. The CDR3 runs to 15 residues. The germline V gene encodes CDR1 MNHEY and CDR2 SVGEGT. This CDR3 is CASSKRQGLQYSPFF. CDR3 nucleotide sequence: TGTGCCAGCAGTAAACGACAGGGACTCCAATATTCTCCTTTCTTT.

The chain uses TRBV5-1 and TRBJ2-7, with TRBD2 matching over 8 bases. Trimming removed 6 bases from V and 2 bases from J; junction bases left unmatched: 19. The CDR3 is 18 residues long. Germline CDR1 is SGHRS and CDR2 is YFSETQ. The CDR3 here is CASTKGRPGGRLTYEQYV. In DNA form, the CDR3 reads TGCGCCAGCACGAAAGGGCGTCCGGGGGGGCGTTTGACCTACGAGCAGTACGTC.

V usage is TRBV5-6 and J usage is TRBJ2-1; D uncertain. Trimming cost V 4 bases and J 4 bases, with 18 bases left between them. Per the germline V gene, CDR1 is SGHDT and CDR2 is YYEEEE. CDR3 size: 16 residues. The CDR3 DNA follows: TGTGCCAGCAGCCCTCATAGCCGGCTAAGATACAATGAGCAGTTCTTC. Its protein product is CASSPHSRLRYNEQFF.

As concerns this clonotype: One end of the junction does not line up with germline, which may come from a read error. This chain uses TRBV4-3 with TRBJ1-5, with D possibly being TRBD1 (5 bases). This CDR3 region has 15 residues. Germline CDR1 is LGHNA and CDR2 is YSLEER. The DNA of the CDR3 is TGTGCCAGCAGTCATGGGGGAGGTAGCAATCAGCCCCAGCATTTT. Protein: CASSHGGGSNQPQHF.

This chain connects TRBV5-1 to TRBJ2-1; D call uncertain. This CDR3 region has 15 residues. Trimming took off 0 bases at V and 5 bases at J, with 12 bases between the two ends. Germline V CDR1 and CDR2: SGHRS, YFSETQ. The CDR3 region is CASSLDTGPNNEQFF. As DNA, the CDR3 is TGCGCCAGCAGCTTGGATACTGGTCCAAACAATGAGCAGTTCTTC.

This clonotype was observed a few times. The chain employs TRBV6-1 and TRBJ1-6, with D tentatively TRBD1 (6 bases). V gave up 2 bases and J gave up 7 bases, with 6 bases separating them. The CDR3 length is 13 residues. From germline, CDR1 is MNHNS and CDR2 SASEGT. CDR3 region: CASSEQGNSPLHF. CDR3 DNA sequence: TGTGCCAGCAGTGAACAGGGGAATTCACCCCTCCACTTT.